Below, 6 T cell receptor beta chains from the same sample are listed, as sequenced in a study of technical replicates of blood from a few donors. Sequenced by immunoSEQ multiplex PCR; TCRdb stores in-frame clones only, minus some. The table lists 75,000 to 85,000 clones, approximately 96% of them singletons. Sequencing was performed on T cells isolated from PBMCs. These receptor sequences come from a human donor in good health.

This clone is a singleton in its sample. The CDR3 coding sequence is TGCGCCAGCAGCCCGGGACAGGGACTAGGCTACACCTTC. Its protein is CASSPGQGLGYTF. This sequence joins TRBV5-1 and TRBJ1-2; TRBD1 agrees at 9 bases. With 4 bases clipped from V and 8 bases from J, the junction kept 6 bases outside the gene matches. CDR1 SGHRS and CDR2 YFSETQ come from the germline V gene. CDR3 length equals 13 residues.

The V and J genes are TRBV9 and TRBJ1-2; D remains ambiguous. Trimming left V 0 bases short and J 4 bases short, with 7 bases between. CDR1 and CDR2 from the germline V gene are SGDLS and YYNGEE. CDR3 length: 13 residues. The CDR3: CASSVAVSYGYTF. The CDR3 DNA reads TGTGCCAGCAGCGTAGCCGTCAGCTATGGCTACACCTTC.

This clone was detected once. The V call is TRBV5-6, the J call TRBJ1-5; the match to TRBD1 covers 11 bases. The CDR3 extends over 13 amino acids. With 3 bases clipped from V and 9 bases from J, the junction kept 2 bases outside the gene matches. Germline assignment: CDR1 SGHDT and CDR2 YYEEEE. The CDR3 DNA reads TGTGCCAGCAGCTGGGACAGGGGGGCGCCCCAGCATTTT. Its protein product is CASSWDRGAPQHF.

The chain combines TRBV29-1 with TRBJ2-7; D unresolved. Trimming removed 4 bases at V and 0 bases at J, with 10 bases between. Germline CDR1 is SQVTM and CDR2 is ANQGSEA. CDR3 length equals 13 residues. The CDR3 nucleotides are TGCAGCGTTGGACTGTTAAGCTCCTACGAGCAGTACTTC. Residues: CSVGLLSSYEQYF.

The CDR3 protein is CASSADYTGELFF. CDR3 DNA sequence: TGTGCCAGCAGTGCCGACTACACCGGGGAGCTGTTTTTT. V gene TRBV6-4 combines with J gene TRBJ2-2; unclear D gene. CDR1 and CDR2 from the germline V gene are MRHNA and SNTAGT. This CDR3 has 13 amino acids. V shed 4 bases and J shed 3 bases, with 6 bases lying between them.

The chain uses TRBV19 and TRBJ1-2; no definite D call. Germline-derived CDR1 and CDR2 are LNHDA and SQIVND (reference sequence). There are 15 residues in the CDR3. Trimming took off 5 bases at V and 4 bases at J, with 17 bases between the two ends. In DNA form, the CDR3 reads TGTGCCAGTAGTTTCGGTACGAACGCCTTCTATGGCTACACCTTC. It specifies CASSFGTNAFYGYTF.